Presented here are 7 T cell receptor beta chains from one specimen sequenced in a study of T cells in Graves' hyperthyroidism and ophthalmopathy. It was RNA transcripts that yielded the amplified TCR beta CDR3 regions. First-round RT-PCR targeting the TCR CDR3 was performed with the HTBI primer set. Via MiXCR, TCRdb re-called the multiplex PCR reads, giving one row per CDR3 protein. The repertoire holds approximately 740,000 distinct CDR3 sequences, with less than 15% as singletons. What was sequenced was blood. The receptors come from a woman aged 18-29 years with Graves' hyperthyroidism.

This clonotype was counted at least ten times. The CDR3 is CASRLQVTTGELFF. Written as DNA, the CDR3 is TGTGCCAGCAGATTACAGGTTACCACCGGGGAGCTGTTTTTT. The V and J genes are TRBV12-3 or TRBV12-4 and TRBJ2-2, with a tentative D call TRBD1 (5 bases). V was shortened by 6 bases and J by 4 bases, with 12 bases between the two germline ends. The length of the CDR3 is 14 residues.

This clonotype has more than one count but fewer than ten. The chain employs TRBV6-5 and TRBJ2-7, with 8 bases identical to TRBD1. Losses at the gene ends were 5 bases for V and 1 base for J; bases not matched to a gene: 4. Germline loops: CDR1 MNHEY, CDR2 SVGAGI. The CDR3 covers 14 residues. DNA of the CDR3: TGTGCCAGCAGTCCAGGGGACAGGTCCTACGAGCAGTACTTC. It encodes CASSPGDRSYEQYF.

The chain is built from TRBV4-1 and TRBJ2-3; 8 bases match TRBD2. Germline trimming cut 1 base from V and 2 bases from J; bases unmatched to any gene: 8. This CDR3 has 17 amino acids. Germline V CDR1 and CDR2: MGHRA, YSYEKL. This chain's CDR3 is CASSQVRDSGNTDTQYF. Written as DNA, the CDR3 is TGCGCCAGCAGCCAAGTACGCGATAGCGGGAACACAGATACGCAGTATTTT.

This clonotype was picked up many times. The V gene is TRBV6-1, the J gene TRBJ2-1; tentative D call: TRBD1 (5 bases). The CDR3 covers 15 residues. CDR1 and CDR2 from the germline V gene are MNHNS and SASEGT. V lost 5 bases to trimming and J lost 0 bases, with 11 bases between them. CDR3 sequence reads: CASSSGPTSYNEQFF. The CDR3 DNA reads TGTGCCAGCAGTTCAGGGCCGACCTCCTACAATGAGCAGTTCTTC.

The chain is built from TRBV6-2 or TRBV6-3 and TRBJ1-5, with TRBD1 matching over 8 bases. The CDR3 consists of 15 residues. Trimming took 7 bases from V and 3 from J; bases not matched to a gene: 8. The germline V gene encodes CDR1 MNHEY and CDR2 SVGEGT. In DNA, the CDR3 is TGTGCCAGCACGCCGGGACAGGTAATCAATCAGCCCCAGCATTTT. It yields the protein CASTPGQVINQPQHF.

This clonotype was counted between two and nine times. V and J are TRBV19 and TRBJ1-4, with D possibly being TRBD1 (6 bases). Trimming took off 4 bases at V and 0 bases at J, with 12 bases between the two ends. The CDR3 length is 16 residues. CDR1 is LNHDA and CDR2 is SQIVND in the germline V gene (reference sequence). CDR3 sequence reads: CASSSGTQTTNEKLFF. For the CDR3, the DNA is TGTGCCAGTAGTAGCGGGACACAAACAACTAATGAAAAACTGTTTTTT.

This clonotype was recorded many times. For the CDR3, the DNA is TGCAGTGCTAGAGATCTACAGGGACTAGCGGGAGCAAATGAGCAGTTCTTC. Its translation is CSARDLQGLAGANEQFF. V and J are TRBV20-1 and TRBJ2-1; 14 bases line up with TRBD2. Germline values: CDR1 DFQATT, CDR2 SNEGSKA (reference sequence). This CDR3 is 17 amino acids long. The J segment lost 7 bases and the V segment lost 0 bases, leaving 8 bases of the junction unmatched.